The clone carrying this T cell receptor beta chain appeared a single time. These data belong to a study of regulatory T cells in long-lasting Graves disease. Time point defined: persistent/refractory GD, antithyroid drugs over 5 years with positive TRAb. PBMCs were the source of the RNA used for TCR sequencing. Combining iRepertoire HTBI primers with Arm-PCR of CDR3 regions, the authors built TCR beta libraries. Each CDR3 protein gets one entry after TCRdb re-called the multiplex PCR reads with MiXCR. The sample includes over 450,000 distinct CDR3 sequences, roughly a fifth of them seen just once. V was trimmed by 2 bases and J by 3 bases, leaving 17 bases between them. Germline CDR1 is GTSNPN and CDR2 is SVGIG (reference sequence). CDR3 length: 16 amino acids.

This clonotype was obtained from a female donor with Graves disease. The rearrangement links TRBV30 to TRBJ1-3, with a possible D match to TRBD1 (6 bases). The source was peripheral blood mononuclear cells (PBMCs), collected when the disease was refractory, from a patient treated with antithyroid drugs. The CDR3 here is CAWSPSPTGFGNTIYF. The CDR3 region has the DNA TGTGCCTGGAGTCCAAGCCCAACAGGGTTTGGAAACACCATATATTTT. The whole variable domain, filled in from reference TRBV30 and TRBJ1-3, reads SQTIHQWPATLVQPVGSPLSLECTVEGTSNPNLYWYRQAAGRGLQLLFYSVGIGQISSEVPQNLSASRPQDRQFILSSKKLLLSDSGFYLCAWSPSPTGFGNTIYFGEGSWLTVV.